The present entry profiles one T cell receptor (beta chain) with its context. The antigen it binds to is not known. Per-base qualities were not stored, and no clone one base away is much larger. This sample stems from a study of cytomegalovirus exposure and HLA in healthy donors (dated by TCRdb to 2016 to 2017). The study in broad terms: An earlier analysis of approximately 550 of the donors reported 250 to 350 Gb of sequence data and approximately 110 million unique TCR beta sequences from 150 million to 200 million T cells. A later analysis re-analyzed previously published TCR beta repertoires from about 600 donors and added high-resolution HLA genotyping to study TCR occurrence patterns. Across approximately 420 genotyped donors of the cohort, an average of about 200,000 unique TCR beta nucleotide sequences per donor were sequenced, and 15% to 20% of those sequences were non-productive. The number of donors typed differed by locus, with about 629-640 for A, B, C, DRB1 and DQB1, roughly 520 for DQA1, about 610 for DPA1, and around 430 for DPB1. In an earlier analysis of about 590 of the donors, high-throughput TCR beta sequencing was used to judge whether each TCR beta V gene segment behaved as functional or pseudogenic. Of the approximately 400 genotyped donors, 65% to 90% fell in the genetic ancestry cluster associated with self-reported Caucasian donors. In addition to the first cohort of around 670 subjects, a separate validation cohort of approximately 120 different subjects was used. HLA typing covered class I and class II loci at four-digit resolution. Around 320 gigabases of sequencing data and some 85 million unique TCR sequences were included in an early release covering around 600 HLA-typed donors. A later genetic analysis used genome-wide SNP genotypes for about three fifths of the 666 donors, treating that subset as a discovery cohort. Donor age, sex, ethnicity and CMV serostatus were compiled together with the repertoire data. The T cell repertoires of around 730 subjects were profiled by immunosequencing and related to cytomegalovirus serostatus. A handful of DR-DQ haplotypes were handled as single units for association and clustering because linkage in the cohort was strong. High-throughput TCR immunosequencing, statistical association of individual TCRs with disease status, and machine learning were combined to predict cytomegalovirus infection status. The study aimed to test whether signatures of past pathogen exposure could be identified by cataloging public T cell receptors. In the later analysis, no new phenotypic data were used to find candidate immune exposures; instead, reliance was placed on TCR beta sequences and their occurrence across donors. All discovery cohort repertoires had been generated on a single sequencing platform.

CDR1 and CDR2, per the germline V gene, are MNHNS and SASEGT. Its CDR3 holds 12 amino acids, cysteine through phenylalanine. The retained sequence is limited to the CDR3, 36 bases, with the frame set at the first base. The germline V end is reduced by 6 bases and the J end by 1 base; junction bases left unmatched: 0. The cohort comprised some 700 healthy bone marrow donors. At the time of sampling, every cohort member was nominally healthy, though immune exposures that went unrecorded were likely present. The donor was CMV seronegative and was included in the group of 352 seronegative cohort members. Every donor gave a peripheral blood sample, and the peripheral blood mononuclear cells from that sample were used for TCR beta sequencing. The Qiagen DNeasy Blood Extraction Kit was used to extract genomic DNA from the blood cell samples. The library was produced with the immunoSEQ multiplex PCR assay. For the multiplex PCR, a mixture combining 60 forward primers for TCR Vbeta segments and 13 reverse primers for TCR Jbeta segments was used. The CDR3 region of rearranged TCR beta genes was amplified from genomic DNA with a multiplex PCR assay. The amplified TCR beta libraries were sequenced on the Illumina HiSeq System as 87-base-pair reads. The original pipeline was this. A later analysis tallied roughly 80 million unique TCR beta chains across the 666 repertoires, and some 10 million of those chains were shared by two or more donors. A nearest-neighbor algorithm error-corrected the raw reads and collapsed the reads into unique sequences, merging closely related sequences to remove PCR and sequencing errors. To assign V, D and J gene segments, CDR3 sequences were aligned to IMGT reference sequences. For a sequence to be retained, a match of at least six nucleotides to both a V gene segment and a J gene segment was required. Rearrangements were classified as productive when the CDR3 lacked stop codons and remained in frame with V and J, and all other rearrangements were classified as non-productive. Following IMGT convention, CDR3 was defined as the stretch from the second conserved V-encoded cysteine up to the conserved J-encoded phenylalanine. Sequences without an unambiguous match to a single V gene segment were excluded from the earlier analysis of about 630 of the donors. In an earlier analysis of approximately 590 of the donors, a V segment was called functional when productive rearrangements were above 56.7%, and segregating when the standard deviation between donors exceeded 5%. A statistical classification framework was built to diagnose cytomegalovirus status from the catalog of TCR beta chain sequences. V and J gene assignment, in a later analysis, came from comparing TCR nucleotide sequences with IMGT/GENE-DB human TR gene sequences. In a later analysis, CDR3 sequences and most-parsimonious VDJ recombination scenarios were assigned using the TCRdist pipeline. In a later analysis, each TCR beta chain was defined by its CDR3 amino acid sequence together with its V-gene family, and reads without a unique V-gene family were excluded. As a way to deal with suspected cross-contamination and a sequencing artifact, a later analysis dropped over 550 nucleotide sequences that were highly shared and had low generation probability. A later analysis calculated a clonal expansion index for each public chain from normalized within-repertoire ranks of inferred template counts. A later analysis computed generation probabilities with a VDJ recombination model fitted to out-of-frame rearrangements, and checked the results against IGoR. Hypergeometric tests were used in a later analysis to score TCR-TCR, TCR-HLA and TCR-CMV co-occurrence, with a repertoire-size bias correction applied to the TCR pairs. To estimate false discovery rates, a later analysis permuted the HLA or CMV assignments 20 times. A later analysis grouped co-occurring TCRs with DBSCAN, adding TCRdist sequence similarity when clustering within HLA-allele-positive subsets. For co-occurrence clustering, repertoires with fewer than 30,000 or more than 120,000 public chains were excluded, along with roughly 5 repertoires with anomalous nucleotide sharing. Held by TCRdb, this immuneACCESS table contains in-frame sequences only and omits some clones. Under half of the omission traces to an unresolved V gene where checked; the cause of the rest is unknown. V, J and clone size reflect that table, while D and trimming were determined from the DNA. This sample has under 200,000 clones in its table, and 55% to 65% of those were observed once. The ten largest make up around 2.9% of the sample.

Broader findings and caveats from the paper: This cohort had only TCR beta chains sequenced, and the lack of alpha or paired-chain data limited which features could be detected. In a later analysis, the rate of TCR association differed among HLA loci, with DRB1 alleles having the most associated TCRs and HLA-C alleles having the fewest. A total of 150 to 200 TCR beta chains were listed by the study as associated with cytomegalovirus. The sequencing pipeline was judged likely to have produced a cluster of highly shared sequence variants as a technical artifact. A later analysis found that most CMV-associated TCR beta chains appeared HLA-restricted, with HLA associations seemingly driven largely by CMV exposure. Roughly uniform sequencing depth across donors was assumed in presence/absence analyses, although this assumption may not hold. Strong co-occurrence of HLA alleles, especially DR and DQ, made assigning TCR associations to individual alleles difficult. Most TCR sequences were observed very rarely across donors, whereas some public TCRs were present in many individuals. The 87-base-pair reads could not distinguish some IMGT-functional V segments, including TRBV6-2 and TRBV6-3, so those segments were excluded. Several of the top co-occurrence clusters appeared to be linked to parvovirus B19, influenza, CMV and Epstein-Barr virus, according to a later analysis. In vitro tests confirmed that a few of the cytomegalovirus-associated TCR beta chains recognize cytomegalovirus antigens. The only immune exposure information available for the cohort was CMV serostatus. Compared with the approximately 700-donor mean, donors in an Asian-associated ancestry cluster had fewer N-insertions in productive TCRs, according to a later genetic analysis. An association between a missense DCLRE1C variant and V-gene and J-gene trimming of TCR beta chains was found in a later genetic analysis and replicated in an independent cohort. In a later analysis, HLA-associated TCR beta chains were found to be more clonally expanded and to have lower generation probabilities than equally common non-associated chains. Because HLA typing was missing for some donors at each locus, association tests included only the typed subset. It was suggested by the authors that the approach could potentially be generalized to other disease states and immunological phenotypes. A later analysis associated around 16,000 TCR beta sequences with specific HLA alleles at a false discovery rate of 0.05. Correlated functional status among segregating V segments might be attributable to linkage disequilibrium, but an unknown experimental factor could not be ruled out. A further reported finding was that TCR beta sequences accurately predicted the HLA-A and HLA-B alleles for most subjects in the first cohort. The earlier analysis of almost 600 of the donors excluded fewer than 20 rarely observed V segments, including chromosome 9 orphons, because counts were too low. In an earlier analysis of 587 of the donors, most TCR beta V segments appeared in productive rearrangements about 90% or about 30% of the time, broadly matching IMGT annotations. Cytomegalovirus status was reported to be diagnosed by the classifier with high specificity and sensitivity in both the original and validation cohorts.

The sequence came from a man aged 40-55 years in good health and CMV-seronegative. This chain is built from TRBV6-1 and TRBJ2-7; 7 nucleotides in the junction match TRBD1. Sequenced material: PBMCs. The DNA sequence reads TGTGCCAGCAGGGGACAGTCCTACGAGCAGTACTTC. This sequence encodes CASRGQSYEQYF.